Below are 31 T cell receptor beta chains sequenced from a single sample in a study of Graves' ophthalmopathy and Graves' hyperthyroidism. Amplification of the TCR beta CDR3 regions used RNA transcripts (as template). Second-round multiplex PCR followed a first-round RT-PCR using HTBI primers. TCRdb recomputed calls from the multiplex PCR reads with MiXCR, one row per CDR3 protein. The sample records 40,000 or so distinct CDR3 sequences, around half being singletons. The sample consisted of peripheral blood. Every receptor here comes from an adult woman with stable Graves' hyperthyroidism.

This chain connects TRBV20-1 to TRBJ2-3; D gene unclear. From germline, CDR1 is DFQATT and CDR2 SNEGSKA (reference sequence). CDR3 length equals 14 residues. The V and J ends lost 5 bases and 2 bases respectively, with 14 bases between them. CDR3 protein: CSARPSGPTDTQYF. CDR3 DNA: TGCAGTGCTCGTCCTAGTGGACCCACAGATACGCAGTATTTT.

This clonotype was counted many times. The CDR3 loop is CAISDGPGTGAYEQYF. The CDR3 nucleotides read TGTGCCATCAGTGATGGACCCGGGACAGGGGCCTACGAGCAGTACTTC. The chain carries TRBV10-3 and TRBJ2-7, with TRBD1 matching 10 bases. This CDR3 region has 16 residues. V gave up 3 bases and J gave up 2 bases; unmatched junction bases: 7. Germline V gene data show CDR1 as ENHRY and CDR2 as SYGVKD.

This clonotype was detected a few times. CDR3 nucleotide sequence: TGTGCCAGCAGCGCCGGGGACCGAGGAGCGTATGGCTACACCTTC. It codes for CASSAGDRGAYGYTF. The chain links TRBV9 to TRBJ1-2, with D perhaps TRBD1 (5 bases). The CDR3 consists of 15 residues. With 3 bases removed from V and 5 bases from J, the gap between germline ends came to 17 bases. From germline, CDR1 is SGDLS and CDR2 YYNGEE.

On this clonotype itself: This could be a read error, since a much larger clone is one nucleotide away. This sequence joins TRBV2 and TRBJ1-1; 7 nucleotides agree with TRBD1. The germline gives CDR1 SNHLY, CDR2 FYNNEI. The V and J ends lost 5 bases and 4 bases, in that order; junction bases with no gene match: 16. The CDR3 contains 17 residues. DNA of the CDR3: TGTGCCAGCAGTTTACCCCCCGGACAGGCGGGGATCACTGAAGCTTTCTTT. Its translation: CASSLPPGQAGITEAFF.

This clonotype was seen many times. The chain uses TRBV28 and TRBJ1-3, with D maybe TRBD1 (5 bases). The germline V gene has CDR1 MDHEN and CDR2 SYDVKM. CDR3 length: 14 amino acids. Trimming shortened V by 7 bases and J by 0 bases, and 10 bases separated the two germline ends. The CDR3, as DNA: TGTGCCAGCACTTTCAGGGTCTCTGGAAACACCATATATTTT. This sequence encodes CASTFRVSGNTIYF.

This chain joins TRBV25-1 and TRBJ1-2, with 8 bases aligning to TRBD1. With 5 bases clipped from V and 4 bases from J, the junction kept 9 bases outside the gene matches. The CDR3 has 15 amino acids. Germline CDR1 reads MGHDK; CDR2 reads SYGVNS. The CDR3 region is CASSPQGAVGYGYTF. CDR3 bases: TGTGCCAGCAGTCCCCAGGGGGCAGTTGGCTATGGCTACACCTTC.

This clonotype was observed many times. The CDR3, as DNA: TGCAGCGTTGACGGGACTGGGAACACCGGGGAGCTGTTTTTT. Translated: CSVDGTGNTGELFF. V usage is TRBV29-1 and J usage is TRBJ2-2, with TRBD2 as a possible D gene (6 bases). Trimming removed 3 bases at V and 1 base at J, with 9 bases between. Germline V gene data show CDR1 as SQVTM and CDR2 as ANQGSEA. The CDR3 length is 14 residues.

A remark on this clonotype: The conserved final phenylalanine or tryptophan is absent from the CDR3, which likely points to a read error. The limits of the CDR3 on the DNA are not certain, so only TCRdb's listed CDR3 is given. The chain joins TRBV10-3 to TRBJ2-5; the DNA was not compared with TRBD2, the D call given in the table. The CDR3 spans 16 amino acids, including both terminal residues. The germline V gene encodes CDR1 ENHRY and CDR2 SYGVKD. CDR3 protein: CAISESTGLYGYTFGS.

This clonotype has only one observation. V is TRBV20-1 and J is TRBJ2-7, with TRBD2 matching over 9 bases. Germline trimming cut 0 bases from V and 4 bases from J; bases unmatched to any gene: 4. Germline V gene lookup returns CDR1 DFQATT and CDR2 SNEGSKA (reference sequence). There are 14 residues in the CDR3. In nucleotides, the CDR3 is TGCAGTGCTAGAGATGGCGGGGGGGGGTACGAGCAGTACTTC. Its protein is CSARDGGGGYEQYF.

In its sample, this clonotype was seen many times. CDR3 sequence reads: CASSPRDRTSYEQYF. The CDR3, as DNA: TGTGCCAGCAGCCCGAGGGACAGGACGTCCTACGAGCAGTACTTC. The gene calls are TRBV5-5 and TRBJ2-7; 8 bases agree with TRBD1. Germline loops: CDR1 SGHKS, CDR2 YYEKEE (reference sequence). V lost 4 bases and J lost 1; bases outside the gene matches: 7. CDR3 size: 15 residues.

Notes on this clonotype: One end of the junction fails to match germline, which may point to a read error. The CDR3 DNA is TGCGCCAGCAGCAATCGTCCCAGGACAGGGGGCGGCAATTCAGCCCTCCACTTT. This sequence encodes CASSNRPRTGGGNSALHF. The chain has TRBV5-1 and TRBJ1-6; 11 nucleotides agree with TRBD1. Germline V gene data show CDR1 as SGHRS and CDR2 as YFSETQ. The CDR3 spans 18 residues.

For this clonotype: Its ends do not fully match the called genes, so a read error is possible. J is TRBJ1-4 and V is TRBV2, with D tentatively TRBD1 (6 bases). The CDR3 loop spans 15 amino acids. The germline V gene encodes CDR1 SNHLY and CDR2 FYNNEI. DNA for the CDR3: TGTGCCAGCAGCTTCTACAGGGAAAGTAATGAAAGACTGTTTTTT. This translates into CASSFYRESNERLFF.

This clonotype has only a few counts. This sequence joins TRBV25-1 and TRBJ1-2, with 9 bases that match TRBD1. Unmatched junction bases numbered 2, after V lost 6 bases and J lost 6 bases. In germline, CDR1 is MGHDK, CDR2 SYGVNS. The CDR3 consists of 12 residues. The CDR3 reads CASRTGGDGYTF. Here the CDR3 DNA reads TGTGCCAGCAGAACAGGGGGCGATGGCTACACCTTC.

The chain is built from TRBV15 and TRBJ2-7; maybe TRBD2 (6 bases). Germline-derived CDR1 and CDR2 are LNHNV and YYDKDF (reference sequence). V gave up 0 bases and J gave up 3 bases, with 15 bases separating them. CDR3 length: 16 amino acids. The CDR3 region has the DNA TGTGCCACCAGCAGAGATACCGGGACTGGGATCTACGAGCAGTACTTC. Protein product: CATSRDTGTGIYEQYF.

The chain has TRBV29-1 and TRBJ2-7; possibly TRBD1 for D (5 bases). Trimming left V 4 bases short and J 7 bases short, with 14 bases between. Per the germline V gene, CDR1 is SQVTM and CDR2 is ANQGSEA. The CDR3 covers 12 residues. The CDR3 here is CSVVGAAGEQYF. In DNA, the CDR3 is TGCAGCGTTGTAGGGGCGGCAGGAGAGCAGTACTTC.

This clonotype appeared many times. The chain uses TRBV5-6 and TRBJ1-6, with D perhaps TRBD1 (6 bases). V shed 5 bases and J shed 6 bases, with 18 bases lying between them. Germline CDR1 reads SGHDT; CDR2 reads YYEEEE. The CDR3 loop spans 16 amino acids. CDR3 sequence reads: CASREGGRGLNSPLHF. CDR3 bases: TGTGCCAGCAGGGAAGGCGGCAGGGGCCTTAATTCACCCCTCCACTTT.

Ten or more counts support this clonotype. The chain recombines TRBV6-1 with TRBJ1-1, with a tentative D call TRBD1 (6 bases). The germline V gene encodes CDR1 MNHNS and CDR2 SASEGT. This CDR3 spans 12 amino acids. Trimming stripped 5 bases from V and 6 bases from J, with 10 bases between. The CDR3 DNA is TGTGCCAGCAGTAAGGGGGTCGCTGAAGCTTTCTTT. This translates into CASSKGVAEAFF.

At least ten counts were recorded for this clonotype. The chain joins TRBV12-3 or TRBV12-4 to TRBJ2-5; 9 bases fit TRBD1. The CDR3 contains 15 residues. V was clipped by 7 bases and J by 0 bases; unmatched bases: 6. The CDR3 DNA reads TGTGCCAGCATTAAGACAGGGGGGTACCAAGAGACCCAGTACTTC. It is translated as CASIKTGGYQETQYF.

The chain couples TRBV7-8 to TRBJ2-6; D is unresolved. The CDR3 has 16 residues. The V and J ends lost 8 bases and 0 bases respectively, with 14 bases between them. CDR1 is SGHVS and CDR2 is FQNEAQ in the germline V gene. The CDR3 coding sequence is TGTGCCAGCCAAAGGGTCCTCAGCTCTGGGGCCAACGTCCTGACTTTC. This gives the protein CASQRVLSSGANVLTF.

This clonotype was recorded at least ten times. The V call is TRBV30, the J call TRBJ2-5, with D perhaps matching TRBD1 (6 bases). Germline-derived CDR1 and CDR2 are GTSNPN and SVGIG (reference sequence). The CDR3 runs 15 residues. Trimming removed 1 base from V and 5 bases from J, with 17 bases in between. The CDR3: CAWSALGASMETQYF. The CDR3 DNA sequence: TGTGCCTGGAGTGCCTTGGGGGCCTCCATGGAGACCCAGTACTTC.

The CDR3 region is CSARSPGQGAHGYTF. CDR3 bases: TGCAGTGCTAGGAGTCCGGGACAGGGGGCCCATGGCTACACCTTC. This chain links TRBV20-1 with TRBJ1-2; 12 bases agree with TRBD1. The CDR3 contains 15 residues. With V trimmed by 3 bases and J by 6 bases, 8 bases remained unmatched. In germline, CDR1 is DFQATT, CDR2 SNEGSKA (reference sequence).

This clonotype was seen many times. The chain employs TRBV2 and TRBJ2-7; 7 positions agree with TRBD1. V dropped 7 bases and J dropped 6; count of bases not matched to a gene: 12. Germline lookup yields CDR1 SNHLY and CDR2 FYNNEI. This CDR3 contains 14 residues. This CDR3 is CASIDDREGFEQYF. CDR3 sequence (DNA): TGTGCCAGCATTGATGACAGGGAAGGATTCGAGCAGTACTTC. Based on the CDR3 plus reference TRBV2 and TRBJ2-7, the full variable domain is EPEVTQTPSHQVTQMGQEVILRCVPISNHLYFYWYRQILGQKVEFLVSFYNNEISEKSEIFDDQFSVERPDGSNFTLKIRSTKLEDSAMYFCASIDDREGFEQYFGPGTRLTVT.

On this clonotype itself: This may be a read error: a much more frequent sequence differs by one nucleotide. This chain joins TRBV5-5 and TRBJ1-2, with D perhaps TRBD1 (5 bases). Germline V CDR1 and CDR2: SGHKS, YYEKEE (reference sequence). Deletions cut 10 bases from V and 0 bases from J, with 19 bases between. This CDR3 contains 15 residues. CDR3 sequence (DNA): TGTGCCGACAGCTTGCCGGGCAGGCCTAACTATGGCTACACCTTC. This encodes CADSLPGRPNYGYTF.

The V and J genes are TRBV7-9 and TRBJ1-6; 12 bases align to TRBD1. V lost 6 bases, J lost 7 bases, and 7 bases stayed unmatched. The CDR3 totals 16 residues. Germline lookup yields CDR1 SEHNR and CDR2 FQNEAQ (reference sequence). CDR3 nucleotides: TGTGCCAGCAGTTCCGGGACAGGGGGCAGGAATTCACCCCTCCACTTT. Encoded protein: CASSSGTGGRNSPLHF.

With respect to this clonotype: One end of the junction does not line up with germline, which may come from a read error. This chain connects TRBV7-4 to TRBJ1-2; tentatively, D is TRBD1 (6 bases). The CDR3 covers 15 residues. The germline V gene encodes CDR1 SGHVT and CDR2 SQSDAQ. The CDR3 region is CASSLLGRGNYSYTF. The CDR3, as DNA: TGTGCCAGCAGCCTATTAGGCAGGGGAAACTATAGCTACACCTTC.

This clonotype was seen at least ten times. V usage is TRBV12-5 and J usage is TRBJ2-3; 8 bases agree with TRBD2. With 3 bases clipped from V and 0 bases from J, the junction kept 11 bases outside the gene matches. The CDR3 extends over 18 amino acids. Germline V lookup: CDR1 LGHNT, CDR2 FRNRAP. Here the CDR3 DNA reads TGTGCTAGTGGTTTTGGTGGCGCGGGGGGAACTAGCACAGATACGCAGTATTTT. Its protein product is CASGFGGAGGTSTDTQYF.

The V and J genes are TRBV2 and TRBJ2-1, with 10 bases fitting TRBD2. The CDR3 runs to 13 residues. Germline V gene lookup returns CDR1 SNHLY and CDR2 FYNNEI. The trim removed 4 bases at V and 10 bases at J, leaving 4 bases unmatched. CDR3 region: CASSGLAGVEQFF. The CDR3 DNA reads as TGTGCCAGCAGTGGGCTAGCGGGAGTGGAGCAGTTCTTC.

This clonotype was detected many times. J is TRBJ1-5 and V is TRBV6-6; D call uncertain. The CDR3 loop spans 14 amino acids. Germline V gives CDR1 MNHNY, CDR2 SVGAGI (reference sequence). The germline V and J ends were trimmed by 2 bases and 5 bases, with 10 bases remaining between them. CDR3 sequence: CASSYLAADQPQHF. CDR3 DNA sequence: TGTGCCAGCAGTTACCTCGCTGCTGATCAGCCCCAGCATTTT.

This clonotype was found once. Without the conserved terminal phenylalanine or tryptophan, this CDR3 likely stems from a read error. J is TRBJ2-7 and V is TRBV7-9, with a possible D match to TRBD1 (5 bases). Per the germline V gene, CDR1 is SEHNR and CDR2 is FQNEAQ (reference sequence). The CDR3 spans 15 residues. The DNA of the CDR3 is TGTGTCAGCAGCCGCGTTAATCAACAGGAAGGCGAGCAGTACCTC. It encodes CVSSRVNQQEGEQYL.

This clonotype was seen once. A junction end diverges from the germline sequence, so it may reflect a read error. The genes are TRBV6-6 and TRBJ2-2; D possibly uses TRBD1 or TRBD2 (6 bases each). The CDR3 length is 15 residues. The germline V gene has CDR1 MNHNY and CDR2 SVGAGI (reference sequence). The CDR3 DNA reads as TGTGCCAGCAGTTTCGGGCAGGGGAACACCGGGGGGCTGTTTTTT. It is translated as CASSFGQGNTGGLFF.

This clonotype appeared a few times. This rearrangement joins TRBV20-1 to TRBJ2-5; 9 bases agree with TRBD2. This CDR3 is built from 15 residues. After removal of 6 bases from V and 4 bases from J, the junction contained 12 bases not matched to a gene. Germline V CDR1 and CDR2: DFQATT, SNEGSKA (reference sequence). This chain's CDR3 is CSASSLSGSGETQYF. The CDR3 DNA is TGCAGTGCCAGCAGCCTTAGCGGGAGTGGAGAGACCCAGTACTTC.